This TCR beta chain was obtained from a study of CD8+CD57+ T cells in acquired aplastic anemia (dated by TCRdb to 2016 to 2019). For the wider study: Extracted DNA from sorted CD4+ and CD8+ cells averaged around 2.9 ug, ranging from about 0.18 to 27.4 ug. An average of around 10 million reads for CD4+ cells and 11 million or so reads for CD8+ cells was obtained from healthy donor samples. The investigation overall reported the following: Patients and healthy controls showed no significant difference in CD8+ Simpson's diversity (P=0.060). Fewer than 35 CD8+ CDR3 sequences were found to be shared between patients and controls, but these sequences appeared to be highly expressed in patients and within the immunodominant clones of the patients.

TCR repertoires of sorted CD4+ and CD8+ blood T cells from severe aplastic anemia patients and healthy subjects were deep-sequenced in the study. Ficoll-Paque density gradient centrifugation was used to isolate peripheral blood mononuclear cells. CD4+ and CD8+ T cells were sorted by FACS or magnetic beads before DNA extraction. Between the V and J ends, shortened by 5 bases and 6 bases respectively, the junction contains 14 bases. The CDR3 runs 12 amino acids, cysteine and phenylalanine included. Only the CDR3 DNA is retained, 36 bases long and in frame from the first base. Looking up the germline V gene (reference sequence) yields CDR1 DFQATT and CDR2 SNEGSKA. For this clonotype: Its antigen specificity is not known. Per-base qualities were not stored, and no clone one base away is much larger.

Genomic DNA was used as template for profiling of TCR beta VDJ combinations and CDR3 sequences. An Illumina HiSeq 2000 was used for TCR repertoire sequencing. The authors processed their data as follows. TRBV/TRBJ rearrangement plots, CDR3 size and DJ length profiles, and Simpson's diversity index were used to assess repertoires. Whichever DNA sequence was most abundant in the deep sequencing data was defined as the immunodominant clone. CDR3 amino acid sequences were checked for sharing between subjects and were compared against published repertoires and the VDJdb database. TCRdb reworked the public reads: Q25 trimming with fastp, MiXCR clone assembly, productive beta chains retained. Records with the same CDR3 protein are collapsed into one entry carrying the most frequent genes and DNA. The V and J calls and clone size are TCRdb's, not the authors'. The sample records around 180,000 distinct CDR3 sequences, approximately 60% of which are singletons. 45% of the sample is held by the ten biggest clonotypes.

This chain is built from TRBV20-1 and TRBJ2-7, with no confident D gene call. The TCR originated in a human donor in good health. The sample taken for sequencing was sorted CD4+, CD8+, or CD8+CD57+ T cells (not recorded which) from PBMCs. The CDR3 reads as follows: CSALIGPGEQYF. The base sequence is TGCAGTGCTTTGATAGGTCCGGGCGAGCAGTACTTC.